The sequence of this T cell receptor beta chain was determined in a study of cytomegalovirus exposure and HLA in healthy donors. Overall study results and limits: One later analysis, an examination of the 120 or so validation repertoires, found that first-cohort TCR clusters tended to co-occur in them. Researchers reported that a few CMV-associated chains were confirmed in vitro as CMV antigen-specific. Researchers counted some 150 TCR beta chains as cytomegalovirus-associated.

Trimming stripped 1 base from V and 2 bases from J, with 9 bases between. CDR1 and CDR2 (germline): SGHVS, FNYEAQ. CDR3 length: 14 amino acids. A remark on this clone: Its specificity is not known.

Assay used: immunoSEQ multiplex PCR; TCRdb lists only in-frame clones, some missing. Of about 110,000 clones listed, about 86% are singletons. What was sequenced was PBMCs. The chain has TRBV7-6 and TRBJ2-7; a possible D gene is TRBD2 (5 bases). This receptor was identified in a woman younger than 30 in good health and CMV-seropositive. The CDR3 bases are TGTGCCAGCAGCTTAGGGGGAGAAGCCTACGAGCAGTACTTC. Protein sequence: CASSLGGEAYEQYF. Based on the CDR3 plus reference TRBV7-6 and TRBJ2-7, the full variable domain is GAGVSQSPRYKVTKRGQDVALRCDPISGHVSLYWYRQALGQGPEFLTYFNYEAQQDKSGLPNDRFSAERPEGSISTLTIQRTEQRDSAMYRCASSLGGEAYEQYFGPGTRLTVT.